The 22 T cell receptor beta chains reported below all come from one sample, sequenced in a study of OX40 agonist ivuxolimab in advanced cancers. Libraries were prepared by immunoSEQ multiplex PCR; TCRdb keeps only in-frame clonotypes and omits some of them. The repertoire holds approximately 40,000 clones, 85% to 90% seen once, with around 6% in the top ten. Specimen: CD4+ or CD8+ T cells sorted from blood, collected in a trial of the OX40 agonist ivuxolimab. The receptors were gathered from an adult with an advanced solid tumor such as melanoma, head and neck, liver or kidney cancer.

This clone was detected only once. The chain has TRBV19 and TRBJ2-3; 9 positions match TRBD2. From germline, CDR1 is LNHDA and CDR2 SQIVND (reference sequence). V dropped 3 bases and J dropped 4; count of bases not matched to a gene: 11. CDR3 length: 17 amino acids. The CDR3 nucleotides are TGTGCCAGTAGTATCCAGATTAGCGGGAGTGGAGCAGATACGCAGTATTTT. Its protein product is CASSIQISGSGADTQYF. The whole variable domain, filled in from reference TRBV19 and TRBJ2-3, reads DGGITQSPKYLFRKEGQNVTLSCEQNLNHDAMYWYRQDPGQGLRLIYYSQIVNDFQKGDIAEGYSVSREKKESFPLTVTSAQKNPTAFYLCASSIQISGSGADTQYFGPGTRLTVL.

V is TRBV7-8 and J is TRBJ1-5; 9 bases align to TRBD1. There are 17 residues in the CDR3. Trimming removed 1 base from V and 2 bases from J; junction bases left unmatched: 6. CDR1 is SGHVS, CDR2 FQNEAQ, per germline. For the CDR3, the DNA is TGTGCCAGCAGCTTAGACCCGACAGGGGGTCGCAATCAGCCCCAGCATTTT. Translated: CASSLDPTGGRNQPQHF.

This rearrangement joins TRBV19 to TRBJ2-4; the match to TRBD1 covers 8 bases. V was clipped by 6 bases and J by 12 bases; unmatched bases: 13. Germline CDR1 is LNHDA and CDR2 is SQIVND (reference sequence). This CDR3 has 14 amino acids. The CDR3: CASSNRDRLSDQYF. Written as DNA, the CDR3 is TGTGCCAGTAGCAACCGGGACAGGCTTTCGGATCAGTACTTC.

The V and J genes are TRBV19 and TRBJ1-1; TRBD1 is a possible D gene (6 bases). The V gene's germline CDR1 is LNHDA and CDR2 SQIVND (reference sequence). Deletions cut 6 bases from V and 0 bases from J, with 17 bases between. The CDR3 covers 16 residues. In DNA, the CDR3 is TGTGCCAGTAGCACTTCGACAGGTCCTATGAACACTGAAGCTTTCTTT. Its protein is CASSTSTGPMNTEAFF. Together with reference TRBV19 and TRBJ1-1, the CDR3 gives the full variable domain: DGGITQSPKYLFRKEGQNVTLSCEQNLNHDAMYWYRQDPGQGLRLIYYSQIVNDFQKGDIAEGYSVSREKKESFPLTVTSAQKNPTAFYLCASSTSTGPMNTEAFFGQGTRLTVV.

The chain recombines TRBV6-4 with TRBJ2-6; possible D gene TRBD1, 5 bases. Germline-derived CDR1 and CDR2 are MRHNA and SNTAGT. V was shortened by 5 bases and J by 2 bases, with 10 bases between the two germline ends. This CDR3 is 15 amino acids long. For the CDR3, the DNA is TGTGCCAGCAGTCGTACAGGCCCTGGGGCCAACGTCCTGACTTTC. It encodes CASSRTGPGANVLTF.

The chain combines TRBV28 with TRBJ1-5; no reliable D call. The CDR3 is made up of 12 amino acids. V dropped 3 bases and J dropped 6 bases, with 6 bases sitting between them. The germline V gene encodes CDR1 MDHEN and CDR2 SYDVKM. This chain's CDR3 is CASSFVIQPQHF. The CDR3 DNA sequence: TGTGCCAGCAGTTTCGTAATTCAGCCCCAGCATTTT.

The V and J genes are TRBV7-8 and TRBJ1-1, with a weak D call TRBD1 (6 bases). The CDR3 covers 15 residues. Germline V gene lookup returns CDR1 SGHVS and CDR2 FQNEAQ. V shed 5 bases and J shed 0 bases, with 13 bases lying between them. CDR3 sequence reads: CASSPRDTLNTEAFF. CDR3 nucleotides: TGTGCCAGCAGCCCCCGGGACACCCTGAACACTGAAGCTTTCTTT. The full variable domain, with the rest looked up from reference TRBV7-8 and TRBJ1-1, is GAGVSQSPRYKVAKRGQDVALRCDPISGHVSLFWYQQALGQGPEFLTYFQNEAQLDKSGLPSDRFFAERPEGSVSTLKIQRTQQEDSAVYLCASSPRDTLNTEAFFGQGTRLTVV.

The CDR3 reads CASTPVVQGYGYTF. CDR3 bases: TGTGCCAGCACCCCCGTCGTCCAGGGCTATGGCTACACCTTC. This chain links TRBV28 with TRBJ1-2; D possibly corresponds to TRBD1 (5 bases). This CDR3 region has 14 residues. The germline V and J ends were trimmed by 7 bases and 4 bases, with 16 bases remaining between them. The germline V gene has CDR1 MDHEN and CDR2 SYDVKM.

The genes are TRBV27 and TRBJ1-1; possible D gene TRBD1, 6 bases. The CDR3 length is 17 residues. Trimming removed 5 bases at V and 0 bases at J, with 19 bases between. Germline CDR1 and CDR2: MNHEY and SMNVEV (reference sequence). The CDR3 loop is CASSVNRVTTLNTEAFF. For the CDR3, the DNA is TGTGCCAGCAGTGTCAACAGGGTCACCACCCTGAACACTGAAGCTTTCTTT.

The CDR3 loop is CASTPRLAGRHEQYF. Here the CDR3 DNA reads TGTGCCAGCACCCCGAGACTAGCGGGACGCCACGAGCAGTACTTC. The chain has TRBV6-1 and TRBJ2-7; TRBD2 matches 11 bases. Germline trimming cut 7 bases from V and 5 bases from J; bases unmatched to any gene: 10. CDR1 and CDR2 from the germline V gene are MNHNS and SASEGT. The CDR3 totals 15 residues.

The count of this clone is one. The CDR3 here is CASSPVGIHEQYF. The CDR3 nucleotides are TGTGCCAGCAGCCCAGTGGGTATCCACGAGCAGTACTTC. This chain connects TRBV5-5 to TRBJ2-7, with D unclear. V was pared by 4 bases and J by 5 bases, with 13 bases between. Germline CDR1 SGHKS, CDR2 YYEKEE (reference sequence). The CDR3 contains 13 residues.

This chain links TRBV6-8 with TRBJ2-6, with 7 bases identical to TRBD1. Germline V gene data show CDR1 as MNHGY and CDR2 as SAAAGT. This CDR3 region has 20 residues. J lost 0 bases, V lost 3 bases, and 14 bases had no gene match. The CDR3 here is CASSYPRGQWPASGANVLTF. For the CDR3, the DNA is TGTGCCAGCAGTTATCCGAGGGGACAGTGGCCCGCCTCTGGGGCCAACGTCCTGACTTTC.

This chain uses TRBV7-8 with TRBJ1-5; D unresolved. CDR1 SGHVS and CDR2 FQNEAQ come from the germline V gene. The CDR3 is made up of 15 amino acids. The V and J ends lost 4 bases and 0 bases respectively, with 10 bases between them. As DNA, the CDR3 is TGTGCCAGCAGCTCGGACGGTACTAGCAATCAGCCCCAGCATTTT. It is translated as CASSSDGTSNQPQHF.

The chain links TRBV18 to TRBJ1-3; D is ambiguous. There are 12 residues in the CDR3. V was shortened by 5 bases and J by 11 bases, with 13 bases between the two germline ends. Per germline, CDR1 KGHSH and CDR2 LQKENI. Written as DNA, the CDR3 is TGTGCCAGCTCAAATCCGGGAGAGCCCATATATTTT. It is translated as CASSNPGEPIYF. The whole variable domain, remainder taken from reference TRBV18 and TRBJ1-3, is NAGVMQNPRHLVRRRGQEARLRCSPMKGHSHVYWYRQLPEEGLKFMVYLQKENIIDESGMPKERFSAEFPKEGPSILRIQQVVRGDSAAYFCASSNPGEPIYFGEGSWLTVV.

This sequence joins TRBV28 and TRBJ2-7; 11 positions match TRBD2. Germline CDR1 is MDHEN and CDR2 is SYDVKM. This CDR3 spans 14 amino acids. V was pared by 4 bases and J by 3 bases, with 2 bases of the junction left unmatched. The CDR3 sequence is CASSSLAGGYEQYF. The CDR3 DNA sequence: TGTGCCAGCAGTTCGCTAGCGGGAGGCTACGAGCAGTACTTC.

The V gene is TRBV19, the J gene TRBJ2-3, with 9 nucleotides matching TRBD1. The CDR3 extends over 15 amino acids. Germline V gene data show CDR1 as LNHDA and CDR2 as SQIVND (reference sequence). V shed 9 bases, J shed 2 bases, and the junction held 9 bases outside the gene matches. The CDR3 loop is CASSLGTGNTDTQYF. CDR3 nucleotides: TGTGCCAGCTCACTCGGGACAGGGAACACAGATACGCAGTATTTT.

The CDR3 DNA follows: TGTGCCAGCAGCAAAACACTAGCTTACGGCACAGATACGCAGTATTTT. This encodes CASSKTLAYGTDTQYF. The chain combines TRBV27 with TRBJ2-3, with TRBD2 as a possible D gene (6 bases). Germline V gives CDR1 MNHEY, CDR2 SMNVEV (reference sequence). This CDR3 is built from 16 residues. V lost 6 bases and J lost 1, with 17 bases in between.

This sequence joins TRBV7-8 and TRBJ2-2; D tentatively fits TRBD1 or TRBD2 (5 bases each). V was trimmed by 5 bases and J by 2 bases, leaving 12 bases between them. The CDR3 consists of 15 residues. Germline V gene lookup returns CDR1 SGHVS and CDR2 FQNEAQ. The CDR3 DNA is TGTGCCAGCAGCCCTCGGGACCGAAACACCGGGGAGCTGTTTTTT. This gives the protein CASSPRDRNTGELFF. Looking up the rest from reference TRBV7-8 and TRBJ2-2 gives the full variable domain: GAGVSQSPRYKVAKRGQDVALRCDPISGHVSLFWYQQALGQGPEFLTYFQNEAQLDKSGLPSDRFFAERPEGSVSTLKIQRTQQEDSAVYLCASSPRDRNTGELFFGEGSRLTVL.

The rearrangement links TRBV7-3 to TRBJ2-7; 8 positions agree with TRBD2. The CDR3 has 16 amino acids. After removal of 3 bases from V and 7 bases from J, the junction contained 14 bases not matched to a gene. Germline-derived CDR1 and CDR2 are SGHTA and FQGTGA. CDR3 bases: TGTGCCAGCAGCTTCCCCCGGGGGGGCGGGAGTGGAGAGCAGTACTTC. This sequence encodes CASSFPRGGGSGEQYF.

The V gene is TRBV18, the J gene TRBJ2-1, with D perhaps matching TRBD2 (6 bases). Germline CDR1 reads KGHSH; CDR2 reads LQKENI. The CDR3 contains 19 residues. Trimming removed 2 bases from V and 0 bases from J, with 20 bases in between. The CDR3 sequence: CASSPGIAEATSSYNEQFF. DNA of the CDR3: TGTGCCAGCTCACCAGGGATAGCGGAGGCCACGAGCTCCTACAATGAGCAGTTCTTC.

The CDR3 DNA reads TGTGCCAGCCGACGAGAGACAGGGGCGTACGAGCAGTACTTC. This codes for CASRRETGAYEQYF. This chain uses TRBV25-1 with TRBJ2-7; the match to TRBD1 covers 8 bases. CDR1 is MGHDK and CDR2 is SYGVNS in the germline V gene. Losses at the gene ends were 8 bases for V and 4 bases for J; bases not matched to a gene: 10. This CDR3 spans 14 amino acids.

J is TRBJ2-7 and V is TRBV4-1; D gene uncertain. This CDR3 comprises 14 residues. V lost 5 bases, J lost 2 bases, and 13 bases lay in between. Germline lookup yields CDR1 MGHRA and CDR2 YSYEKL. CDR3 residues: CASSLEGLTYEQYF. As DNA, the CDR3 is TGCGCCAGCAGCTTAGAAGGTCTAACCTACGAGCAGTACTTC.